Listed below are T cell receptor beta chains from one sample, sequenced in a study of CD8+ T cells in alopecia areata. The data were produced by immunoSEQ multiplex PCR, yet TCRdb's version contains in-frame clones alone and is incomplete. Here the sample spans some 170,000 clones, about 55% being singletons. The sample was CD8+ T cells sorted from blood, taken at week 24, from a patient treated with tofacitinib. All receptors derive from a human donor with alopecia areata. The CDR3 runs from the conserved cysteine through the conserved F or W. The D gene is left open where the match is weak. Only part of the rows carry a size: once, few, many, or a class if the clone is expanded.

V	D	size	J	DNA	CDR3
TRBV29-1	NA	NA	TRBJ1-6	TGCAGCGTCCGGGACGAGAATTCACCCCTCCACTTT	CSVRDENSPLHF
TRBV30	NA	NA	TRBJ1-1	TGTGCCTGGAGTGTACTCGGCAGGGCGGTCACTGAAGCTTTCTTT	CAWSVLGRAVTEAFF
TRBV7-9	NA	NA	TRBJ1-2	TGTGCCAGCAGCTTAGACGGGAGTGGCTATGGCTACACCTTC	CASSLDGSGYGYTF
TRBV27	NA	few	TRBJ1-1	TGTGCCAGCAGTTTTGAGGGGACTGGGACTGAAGCTTTCTTT	CASSFEGTGTEAFF
TRBV4-3	NA	NA	TRBJ1-5	TGCGCCAGCAGCCAAGGTCGTTCTCAGCCCCAGCATTTT	CASSQGRSQPQHF
TRBV4-2	NA	NA	TRBJ1-2	TGTGCCAGCAGCCAAGATGCCTTCAGCCCCGATGGCTACACCTTC	CASSQDAFSPDGYTF
TRBV15	NA	few	TRBJ1-1	TGTGCCACCATGATCGCTGGGAGAACTGAAGCTTTCTTT	CATMIAGRTEAFF
TRBV4-3	NA	NA	TRBJ2-7	TGCGCCAGCAGCCAAGACCGAAGCTCCTACGAGCAGTACTTC	CASSQDRSSYEQYF
TRBV5-1	NA	NA	TRBJ1-2	TGCGCCAGCAGCTTGAAGGGACATGGCTACACCTTC	CASSLKGHGYTF
TRBV5-1	TRBD2	NA	TRBJ2-3	TGCGCCAGTACCTCTACTAGCGCTACTAGCACAGATACGCAGTATTTT	CASTSTSATSTDTQYF
TRBV10-3	NA	NA	TRBJ1-2	TGTGCCTCGGCCTCGGGTACCTATGGCTACACCTTC	CASASGTYGYTF
TRBV12-5	TRBD1	NA	TRBJ1-1	TGTGCTAGTGGTCCCCCCCGACAGGGGCCGGGCACTGAAGCTTTCTTT	CASGPPRQGPGTEAFF
TRBV23-1	NA	few	TRBJ2-2	TGCGCCAGCAGTCAATACAACAGCGATCCCCAGTACACCGGGGAGCTGTTTTTT	CASSQYNSDPQYTGELFF
TRBV2	NA	NA	TRBJ2-5	TGTGCCAGCAGTGGAGCGTACCAAGAGACCCAGTACTTC	CASSGAYQETQYF
TRBV11-2	NA	NA	TRBJ2-3	TGTGCCAGCAGCTTAGAGCTGGCTACGCAGTATTTT	CASSLELATQYF
TRBV5-1	NA	NA	TRBJ2-7	TGCGCCAGCAGCGTCCGGGACCATCCCATCTACGAGCAGTACTTC	CASSVRDHPIYEQYF
TRBV30	NA	NA	TRBJ1-1	TGTGCCTGGAGTGTACTAAGAAACACTGAAGCTTTCTTT	CAWSVLRNTEAFF
TRBV29-1	NA	NA	TRBJ2-7	TGCAGCGTTGTTCTTCCTGGAAATACTACCTACGAGCAGTACTTC	CSVVLPGNTTYEQYF
TRBV6-4	NA	NA	TRBJ1-2	TGTGCCAGCAGTGACTCTTTTTCCGGCTACACCTTC	CASSDSFSGYTF
TRBV6-5	TRBD1	few	TRBJ1-2	TGTGCCAGCACCACCATAGGGGACAGGACCTATGGCTACACCTTC	CASTTIGDRTYGYTF
TRBV11-3	NA	NA	TRBJ2-7	TGTGCCAGCAGCCCTAGCAAGGACAGCTCCTACGAGCAGTACTTC	CASSPSKDSSYEQYF
TRBV5-6	NA	NA	TRBJ2-6	TGTGCCAGCAGCTTGGGGTATGGGGCCAACGTCCTGACTTTC	CASSLGYGANVLTF
TRBV14	NA	NA	TRBJ2-5	TGTGCCAGCAGCCAAGGGTTCGGAGAGACCCAGTACTTC	CASSQGFGETQYF
TRBV6-6	NA	NA	TRBJ1-2	TGTGCCAGCAGTTTGCCGGGACCCCGAGTTGGGGGCTACACCTTC	CASSLPGPRVGGYTF
TRBV4-3	NA	NA	TRBJ1-1	TGCGCCAGCAGCCAAGACTGGTCGCGGACTGAAGCTTTCTTT	CASSQDWSRTEAFF
TRBV5-6	NA	few	TRBJ1-6	TGTGCCAGCGGCGGTGGAGGGAATTCACCCCTCCACTTT	CASGGGGNSPLHF
TRBV18	NA	few	TRBJ1-4	TGTGCCAGCTCACCACCGGGACGGGCTAATGAAAAACTGTTTTTT	CASSPPGRANEKLFF
TRBV2	TRBD2	many	TRBJ2-1	TGTGCCAGTCGTAGGGCGGGGGGGCCCAATGAGCAGTTCTTC	CASRRAGGPNEQFF
TRBV30	TRBD1	NA	TRBJ2-5	TGTGCCTGGAGTATAAAAGACAGGGTGGCGGAGACCCAGTACTTC	CAWSIKDRVAETQYF
TRBV4-3	NA	NA	TRBJ1-1	TGCGCCAGCAGCCAAGCGGGGGCGGACACTGAAGCTTTCTTT	CASSQAGADTEAFF
TRBV7-9	NA	few	TRBJ2-2	TGTGCCAGCAGATCCAGAAGGGTTGCGGATAACACCGGGGAGCTGTTTTTT	CASRSRRVADNTGELFF
TRBV2	NA	NA	TRBJ2-1	TGTGCCAGCAGTCCTGGGGGGGCCGCCTACAATGAGCAGTTCTTC	CASSPGGAAYNEQFF
TRBV11-2	NA	NA	TRBJ2-7	TGTGCCAGCAGCTTTGAAAGCTACTACGAGCAGTACTTC	CASSFESYYEQYF
TRBV9	NA	few	TRBJ1-2	TGTGCCAGCAGCGGCGGGACACAAACTAACTATGGCTACACCTTC	CASSGGTQTNYGYTF
TRBV7-2	NA	NA	TRBJ2-3	TGTGCCAGCAGCGAGGGACCGCTGGCTACAGATACGCAGTATTTT	CASSEGPLATDTQYF
TRBV9	NA	NA	TRBJ1-1	TGTGCCAGCAGCTCCCCCCCGGGGCAGGGGTACACTGAAGCTTTCTTT	CASSSPPGQGYTEAFF
TRBV7-8	TRBD1	few	TRBJ2-2	TGTGCCAGCAGCGTTAACCGAGGGACAGGGATCACCGGGGAGCTGTTTTTT	CASSVNRGTGITGELFF
TRBV6-5	TRBD2	few	TRBJ2-1	TGTGCCAGCAGTTTAGCCTACGGGGGGGTAGAGCAGTTCTTC	CASSLAYGGVEQFF
TRBV27	TRBD2	once	TRBJ2-3	TGTGCCAGCAGTTTAATGGGGGGGTCCCCGGGAGATACGCAGTATTTT	CASSLMGGSPGDTQYF
TRBV29-1	NA	NA	TRBJ2-1	TGCAGCGTTGAAACAGGGGGGGATGAGCAGTTCTTC	CSVETGGDEQFF
TRBV27	TRBD1	NA	TRBJ2-2	TGTGCCAGCAGTTACGGGACAGGGGACACCGGGGAGCTGTTTTTT	CASSYGTGDTGELFF
TRBV6-5	TRBD1	NA	TRBJ2-5	TGTGCCAGCAGTATACAGGGGAGAGAGACCCAGTACTTC	CASSIQGRETQYF
TRBV9	NA	NA	TRBJ1-6	TGTGCCAGCAGCGTAAACGGACGGCCAAATTCACCCCTCCACTTT	CASSVNGRPNSPLHF
TRBV9	TRBD1	NA	TRBJ2-5	TGTGCCAGCAGCGTAGGGACAGGGAACAGGGAGACCCAGTACTTC	CASSVGTGNRETQYF
TRBV2	NA	NA	TRBJ2-3	TGTGCCAGTATTTTAGGGCCATTGGAGACAGATACGCAGTATTTT	CASILGPLETDTQYF
TRBV30	NA	NA	TRBJ1-1	TGTGCCTGGAACGTACAGGGTAATACTGAAGCTTTCTTT	CAWNVQGNTEAFF
TRBV29-1	NA	NA	TRBJ2-7	TGCAGCGTTGACGAGCGGAACGAGCAGTACTTC	CSVDERNEQYF
TRBV5-1	TRBD1	NA	TRBJ1-1	TGCGCCAGCAGCATAAAACAGGGGAGGAACACTGAAGCTTTCTTT	CASSIKQGRNTEAFF
TRBV9	TRBD1	NA	TRBJ1-5	TGTGCCAGCAGCGAAGGGACAGCAAATCAGCCCCAGCATTTT	CASSEGTANQPQHF
TRBV30	TRBD2	NA	TRBJ2-1	TGTGCCTGGAGTCTCACTAGCGGGGTGTTTAGGGAGCAGTTCTTC	CAWSLTSGVFREQFF